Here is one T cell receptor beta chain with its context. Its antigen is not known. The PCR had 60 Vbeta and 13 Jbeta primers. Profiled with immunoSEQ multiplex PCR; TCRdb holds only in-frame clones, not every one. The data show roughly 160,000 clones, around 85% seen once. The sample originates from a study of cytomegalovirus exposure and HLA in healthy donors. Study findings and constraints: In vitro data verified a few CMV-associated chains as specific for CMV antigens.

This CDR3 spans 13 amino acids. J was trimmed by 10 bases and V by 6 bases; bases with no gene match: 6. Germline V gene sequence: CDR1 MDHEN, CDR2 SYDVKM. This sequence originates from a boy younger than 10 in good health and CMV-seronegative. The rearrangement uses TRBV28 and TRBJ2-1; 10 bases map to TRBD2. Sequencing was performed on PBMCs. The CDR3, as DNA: TGTGCCAGCAGCCCGGGACTAGCGAGGGAGCAGTTCTTC. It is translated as CASSPGLAREQFF.